What follows are 26 T cell receptor delta chains derived from one specimen sequenced in a study of Vδ1+ human thymocytes. Extracted RNA was reverse transcribed into cDNA. CDR3 amplicons came from multiplex PCR with pooled V-gene forward and constant-region reverse primers. TCRdb re-called the multiplex PCR reads using CATT. Found here are about 54,000 delta-chain clones, 15% to 20% of them singletons; the top ten hold 0.5%. Overall study results and limits: Thymic TRG and TRD repertoires appeared highly polyclonal.

Which antigens these TCRs recognize remains unknown. Sequences were obtained from Vdelta1+ gamma-delta thymocytes from the thymus. The subset here: FACS-sorted CD3+ TCRalphabeta- TCRVdelta1+ TCRVdelta2- thymocytes. The receptors stem from a boy younger than two who had congenital heart surgery.

The sample holds a few counts of this clone. The gene calls are TRDV1 and TRDJ1; TRDD3 is a possible D gene (5 bases). The CDR3 has 18 amino acids. Germline CDR1 is TSWWSYY and CDR2 is QGS. Trimming stripped 0 bases from V and 3 bases from J, with 20 bases between. In DNA, the CDR3 is TGTGCTCTTGGGGAACTCCACTGGAAACTACGGGGCGCCGATAAACTCATCTTT. It is translated as CALGELHWKLRGADKLIF.

The J gene is TRDJ2, the V gene TRDV1; the match to TRDD2 covers 9 bases. The CDR3 has 17 amino acids. The V gene's germline CDR1 is TSWWSYY and CDR2 QGS. J was trimmed by 6 bases and V by 4 bases; bases with no gene match: 12. The CDR3 DNA reads as TGTGCTCTTGGGGGCCTTCCTACAGGGGGGACGGCAGCACAACTCTTCTTT. Translated: CALGGLPTGGTAAQLFF.

The genes are TRDV1 and TRDJ1; 8 bases match TRDD3. After removal of 0 bases from V and 4 bases from J, the junction contained 40 bases not matched to a gene. Germline V gives CDR1 TSWWSYY, CDR2 QGS. This CDR3 is built from 27 residues. In nucleotides, the CDR3 is TGTGCTCTTGGGGAACTAGTGCTAGCCACAGCTAAGCTACGACGTACTGGGGGTTCGCCACGTCTCGATAAACTCATCTTT. It is translated as CALGELVLATAKLRRTGGSPRLDKLIF.

This clone was found a few times. V and J are TRDV1 and TRDJ1; 12 positions agree with TRDD3. The V gene's germline CDR1 is TSWWSYY and CDR2 QGS. The CDR3 has 20 residues. Trimming at V came to 2 bases and at J to 1 base, leaving 14 bases not matched to a gene. The CDR3 is CALGEFLDGTGGYSTDKLIF. CDR3 bases: TGTGCTCTTGGGGAATTTTTAGACGGTACTGGGGGATACTCCACCGATAAACTCATCTTT.

This clone was detected a few times. The chain uses TRDV1 and TRDJ1; TRDD3 is a possible D gene (7 bases). Trimming removed 5 bases at V and 1 base at J, with 32 bases between. Looked up from germline, CDR1 is TSWWSYY and CDR2 is QGS. The CDR3 is 21 amino acids. CDR3 nucleotides: TGTGCTCTTGGGAAAAATAGGGATGGGGGAGTCCCAGCCCAGTCCACCGATAAACTCATCTTT. Protein sequence: CALGKNRDGGVPAQSTDKLIF.

The V call is TRDV1, the J call TRDJ1; 10 nucleotides line up with TRDD3. The CDR3 sequence is 24 residues long. After removal of 0 bases from V and 0 bases from J, the junction contained 25 bases not matched to a gene. Looked up from germline, CDR1 is TSWWSYY and CDR2 is QGS. The DNA of the CDR3 is TGTGCTCTTGGGGAACTATACCCCTCTTTATTTCGGTACTGGGGGATCGGGGACACCGATAAACTCATCTTT. Protein product: CALGELYPSLFRYWGIGDTDKLIF.

The chain has TRDV1 and TRDJ1, with 9 bases lining up with TRDD2. J lost 7 bases, V lost 4 bases, and 22 bases had no gene match. The germline V gene has CDR1 TSWWSYY and CDR2 QGS. The CDR3 is made up of 19 amino acids. The CDR3 DNA reads as TGTGCTCTTGGGGCCGGCCTTCCTACCGACTGGCCCCCATTCGGTAAACTCATCTTT. This encodes CALGAGLPTDWPPFGKLIF.

V and J are TRDV2 and TRDJ1; the match to TRDD3 covers 10 bases. This CDR3 spans 16 amino acids. CDR1 GEAIGNYY and CDR2 EKD come from the germline V gene. The V and J ends lost 1 base and 4 bases, in that order; junction bases with no gene match: 8. CDR3 coding DNA: TGTGCCTGTGACACAATATACTGGGGGATCAACGATAAACTCATCTTT. Residues: CACDTIYWGINDKLIF.

V and J are TRDV1 and TRDJ1, with TRDD3 matching over 10 bases. The germline V gene has CDR1 TSWWSYY and CDR2 QGS. CDR3 length: 18 amino acids. V lost 4 bases and J lost 1; bases outside the gene matches: 12. CDR3 sequence reads: CALGAPVRGDTRTDKLIF. In DNA, the CDR3 is TGTGCTCTTGGGGCACCGGTGAGGGGGGATACGCGCACCGATAAACTCATCTTT.

The genes are TRDV1 and TRDJ1; unclear D gene. Germline CDR1 and CDR2: TSWWSYY and QGS. V gave up 1 base and J gave up 0 bases, with 12 bases separating them. The CDR3 is made up of 16 amino acids. CDR3 loop: CALGERNPKYTDKLIF. CDR3 coding DNA: TGTGCTCTTGGGGAACGGAACCCAAAGTACACCGATAAACTCATCTTT.

The chain couples TRDV1 to TRDJ1; maybe TRDD3 (6 bases). V lost 0 bases, J lost 3 bases, and 11 bases lay in between. Germline CDR1 TSWWSYY, CDR2 QGS. CDR3 length: 15 amino acids. CDR3 loop: CALGELRTGPDKLIF. CDR3 in DNA: TGTGCTCTTGGGGAACTTCGTACTGGGCCCGATAAACTCATCTTT.

The J gene is TRDJ1, the V gene TRDV1, with 11 bases identical to TRDD3. CDR3 length: 25 residues. The V segment lost 3 bases and the J segment 0 bases; nucleotides outside the gene matches: 30. Germline CDR1 and CDR2: TSWWSYY and QGS. The CDR3 DNA follows: TGTGCTCTTGGGGAGCTACAACCAACTTCCCCCTGTAAACTGGGGGATAGGAGGGACACCGATAAACTCATCTTT. It yields the protein CALGELQPTSPCKLGDRRDTDKLIF.

The gene calls are TRDV1 and TRDJ1; perhaps D is TRDD2 or TRDD3 (6 bases each). CDR1 TSWWSYY and CDR2 QGS come from the germline V gene. The germline V and J ends were trimmed by 1 base and 5 bases, with 26 bases remaining between them. The CDR3 has 19 residues. This chain's CDR3 is CALGERPTRWYGDRDKLIF. The CDR3 DNA follows: TGTGCTCTTGGGGAACGTCCTACACGGTGGTACGGGGATCGGGATAAACTCATCTTT.

A few counts support this clone. This chain links TRDV1 with TRDJ1; TRDD3 is a possible D gene (6 bases). Germline V lookup: CDR1 TSWWSYY, CDR2 QGS. V was clipped by 1 base and J by 0 bases, with 18 bases between them. CDR3 length equals 18 residues. The CDR3 is CALGEPPFWGLYTDKLIF. The CDR3 DNA is TGTGCTCTTGGGGAACCCCCGTTCTGGGGACTGTACACCGATAAACTCATCTTT.

This clone was observed a handful of times. This chain connects TRDV1 to TRDJ1; D may be TRDD3 (5 bases). V gave up 1 base and J gave up 0 bases, with 9 bases separating them. The CDR3 spans 15 residues. Per the germline V gene, CDR1 is TSWWSYY and CDR2 is QGS. The CDR3 nucleotides read TGTGCTCTTGGGGAACCTCGGGGGTACACCGATAAACTCATCTTT. As protein: CALGEPRGYTDKLIF.

The chain couples TRDV1 to TRDJ1; 13 bases line up with TRDD3. Germline V CDR1 and CDR2: TSWWSYY, QGS. Germline trimming cut 3 bases from V and 4 bases from J; bases unmatched to any gene: 29. The CDR3 consists of 24 residues. CDR3 residues: CALGELLAGLPTCTGGYGNDKLIF. DNA of the CDR3: TGTGCTCTTGGGGAGCTACTGGCCGGCCTTCCTACTTGTACTGGGGGATACGGGAACGATAAACTCATCTTT.

This chain connects TRDV1 to TRDJ1; 8 bases map to TRDD3. The germline V gene has CDR1 TSWWSYY and CDR2 QGS. The CDR3 runs 20 residues. The ends lost 5 bases at V and 1 base at J; junction bases unmatched: 21. CDR3 amino acids: CALGPPAGWGISDPTDKLIF. CDR3 DNA: TGTGCTCTTGGGCCCCCGGCGGGATGGGGGATTAGTGATCCCACCGATAAACTCATCTTT.

V gene TRDV1 combines with J gene TRDJ1; TRDD2 agrees at 9 bases. J was trimmed by 0 bases and V by 3 bases; bases with no gene match: 23. The CDR3 is 22 amino acids. The germline V gene has CDR1 TSWWSYY and CDR2 QGS. As DNA, the CDR3 is TGTGCTCTTGGGGAGGGCCTTCCTACGACGGGGATCCGGTTTGGGTACACCGATAAACTCATCTTT. It is translated as CALGEGLPTTGIRFGYTDKLIF.

This clone was picked up a small number of times. The V gene is TRDV1, the J gene TRDJ1; D possibly corresponds to TRDD3 (5 bases). Germline CDR1 TSWWSYY, CDR2 QGS. V was pared by 5 bases and J by 2 bases, with 18 bases between. CDR3 length: 16 residues. The CDR3 bases are TGTGCTCTTGGGTACCGAACTCGGGATCGGACCGATAAACTCATCTTT. Encoded protein: CALGYRTRDRTDKLIF.

The chain is built from TRDV1 and TRDJ1; a weak D match, TRDD2 (6 bases). The CDR3 spans 16 residues. In germline, CDR1 is TSWWSYY, CDR2 QGS. V was trimmed by 2 bases and J by 10 bases, leaving 23 bases between them. The CDR3: CALGEKSYGLSGRLIF. As DNA, the CDR3 is TGTGCTCTTGGGGAAAAGTCCTACGGACTATCCGGCAGACTCATCTTT.

This clone was detected only a few times. The chain recombines TRDV1 with TRDJ1; 7 bases match TRDD2. The V gene end was trimmed by 7 bases and the J gene end by 4 bases; junction bases not matched to a gene: 15. There are 16 residues in the CDR3. The germline CDR1 and CDR2 sequences are TSWWSYY and QGS. For the CDR3, the DNA is TGTGCTCTTGAAGTTCCTACGCTAGTGTCCCACGATAAACTCATCTTT. It translates to CALEVPTLVSHDKLIF.

This clone was recorded a few times. At one of its ends the junction is not consistent with the germline gene, which may arise from a read error. The rearrangement links TRDV1 to TRDJ1, with TRDD3 matching over 10 bases. Germline lookup yields CDR1 TSWWSYY and CDR2 QGS. The CDR3 contains 15 residues. CDR3 region: CALGATGGYGYKLIF. CDR3 DNA: TGTGCTCTGGGGGCTACGGGGGGATACGGTTATAAACTCATCTTT.

The rearrangement joins TRDV1 to TRDJ1; 11 bases line up with TRDD3. This CDR3 spans 21 amino acids. CDR1 is TSWWSYY and CDR2 is QGS in the germline V gene. Trimming cost V 5 bases and J 1 base; bases outside gene matches: 21. The CDR3 coding sequence is TGTGCTCTTGGGAGAGGTCCCTGCCTGGGGGATACATCCCCCTCCACCGATAAACTCATCTTT. The encoded protein is CALGRGPCLGDTSPSTDKLIF.

This clone was found a few times. The chain carries TRDV1 and TRDJ1, with D hard to call. The germline gives CDR1 TSWWSYY, CDR2 QGS. The CDR3 spans 17 residues. Trimming pared 1 base from V and 8 bases from J, leaving 23 bases between. The CDR3 is CALGEPPILYSEGKLIF. CDR3 DNA: TGTGCTCTTGGGGAACCCCCAATACTGTACTCGGAGGGGAAACTCATCTTT.

This clone was detected a few times. The chain joins TRDV1 to TRDJ1; 13 bases map to TRDD3. J lost 0 bases, V lost 2 bases, and 15 bases had no gene match. The CDR3 sequence is 21 residues long. The germline V gene has CDR1 TSWWSYY and CDR2 QGS. The CDR3 reads CALGEFHVLGDTLVYTDKLIF. CDR3 bases: TGTGCTCTTGGGGAATTCCACGTACTGGGGGATACGCTGGTTTACACCGATAAACTCATCTTT.

The rearrangement joins TRDV3 to TRDJ2, with 8 bases lining up with TRDD3. The trim removed 0 bases at V and 0 bases at J, leaving 15 bases unmatched. CDR1 and CDR2 (germline): TVYSNPD, GDNSRS (reference sequence). This CDR3 has 19 residues. CDR3 nucleotide sequence: TGTGCCTTTAGTCCAAAGACGCTGGGGGACCCGACTTTGACAGCACAACTCTTCTTT. This encodes CAFSPKTLGDPTLTAQLFF.